The 4 T cell receptor beta chains presented below share a single source sample, sequenced in a study of T cells in Graves' hyperthyroidism and ophthalmopathy. Amplification of TCR beta CDR3 regions used RNA as the template. HTBI primers were used for first-round RT-PCR of the TCR CDR3. One entry per CDR3 protein, called by TCRdb with MiXCR from the multiplex PCR reads. The sample includes a few hundred thousand distinct CDR3 sequences, 16% of them seen just once. Input material: blood. The origin of the receptors is a woman aged 40 to 50 with Graves' ophthalmopathy.

The V call is TRBV10-3, the J call TRBJ2-5, with D maybe TRBD1 (5 bases). Germline values: CDR1 ENHRY, CDR2 SYGVKD. V was pared by 10 bases and J by 4 bases, with 19 bases between. The CDR3 is 14 amino acids. DNA for the CDR3: TGTGCCACCTTACTTCTGCGACAGTTAGAGACCCAGTACTTC. Its translation is CATLLLRQLETQYF.

This clonotype was counted ten times or more. The V and J genes are TRBV6-5 and TRBJ2-2; no clear D. Germline loops: CDR1 MNHEY, CDR2 SVGAGI. Trimming stripped 0 bases from V and 4 bases from J, with 6 bases between. This CDR3 has 14 residues. The CDR3 nucleotides read TGTGCCAGCAGTTACTCGATGGGCACCGGGGAGCTGTTTTTT. Translated, it gives CASSYSMGTGELFF.

This clonotype was found many times. V and J are TRBV6-1 and TRBJ2-5, with D perhaps matching TRBD2 (5 bases). Germline V gene lookup returns CDR1 MNHNS and CDR2 SASEGT. V lost 8 bases and J lost 1, with 11 bases in between. This CDR3 is built from 13 residues. CDR3 DNA: TGTGCCAGCGTATCGGGATCCCAAGAGACCCAGTACTTC. Protein product: CASVSGSQETQYF.

The sample holds a few counts of this clonotype. The chain joins TRBV28 to TRBJ2-5; 7 bases line up with TRBD1. The CDR3 totals 16 residues. With V trimmed by 4 bases and J by 5 bases, 13 bases remained unmatched. Germline assignment: CDR1 MDHEN and CDR2 SYDVKM. CDR3 sequence: CASSWGDREAVETQYF. For the CDR3, the DNA is TGTGCCAGCAGTTGGGGAGACAGGGAAGCCGTGGAGACCCAGTACTTC.